The 8 T cell receptor beta chains listed next were all sequenced from one sample in a study of OX40 agonist ivuxolimab in advanced cancers. Sequencing was performed with immunoSEQ multiplex PCR; in TCRdb, only in-frame clones are kept and a portion is missing. The table includes 69,000 or so clones, approximately 89% detected once. Sequenced here: CD4+ or CD8+ T cells sorted from blood, sampled in a trial of the OX40 agonist ivuxolimab. These receptors were obtained from an adult with an advanced solid tumor such as melanoma, head and neck, liver or kidney cancer.

The chain couples TRBV6-5 to TRBJ1-2; D uncertain. The ends were cut back, 0 bases at V and 6 bases at J, with 14 bases in the middle. This CDR3 region has 15 residues. The germline gives CDR1 MNHEY, CDR2 SVGAGI. The CDR3 nucleotides read TGTGCCAGCAGTTACTCGTCTGGTTGGAGCGATGGCTACACCTTC. It is translated as CASSYSSGWSDGYTF.

The chain links TRBV11-2 to TRBJ2-7, with a weak D call TRBD1 (5 bases). The CDR3 length is 16 residues. V lost 1 base and J 0 bases, leaving 13 bases between the germline ends. From germline, CDR1 is SGHAT and CDR2 FQNNGV. The CDR3 sequence: CASSLGFDSYSYEQYF. The CDR3 DNA reads as TGTGCCAGCAGCTTAGGCTTCGACAGTTACTCCTACGAGCAGTACTTC.

Comment on this clone: Its ends do not fully match the called genes, so a read error is possible. CDR3 protein: CAISEAPTPDKQYF. The DNA of the CDR3 is TGTGCCATCAGTGAAGCCCCGACGCCGGACAAGCAGTACTTC. V and J are TRBV6-1 and TRBJ2-7, with D possibly being TRBD1 (5 bases). Germline V lookup: CDR1 MNHNS, CDR2 SASEGT. This CDR3 comprises 14 residues.

This clone was counted only a few times. The chain uses TRBV5-8 and TRBJ1-6; no reliable D call. V lost 0 bases, J lost 8 bases, and 12 bases lay in between. This CDR3 has 15 amino acids. In germline, CDR1 is SGHTS, CDR2 YDEGEE. CDR3 residues: CASSLGVLEDSPLHF. The CDR3 nucleotides read TGTGCCAGCAGCTTGGGCGTCCTGGAGGATTCACCCCTCCACTTT.

This rearrangement joins TRBV5-4 to TRBJ1-6; 7 positions match TRBD1. Germline lookup yields CDR1 SGHNT and CDR2 YYREEE (reference sequence). The CDR3 spans 17 residues. Trimming cost V 3 bases and J 6 bases; bases outside gene matches: 12. CDR3: CASSSGRRGTANSPLHF. DNA of the CDR3: TGTGCCAGCAGCTCTGGGCGGAGAGGGACAGCTAATTCACCCCTCCACTTT.

The CDR3 loop is CASSKDRGVTGELFF. The CDR3 DNA reads TGTGCCAGCAGCAAGGACAGGGGTGTGACCGGGGAGCTGTTTTTT. The chain links TRBV11-1 to TRBJ2-2; 9 bases fit TRBD1. The CDR3 is 15 residues long. J was trimmed by 5 bases and V by 5 bases; bases with no gene match: 6. Per the germline V gene, CDR1 is SGHAT and CDR2 is FQDESV (reference sequence).

The rearrangement links TRBV28 to TRBJ2-7; 7 bases agree with TRBD1. The CDR3 spans 14 residues. The junction had 11 bases not matched to a gene; V was cut back by 6 bases and J by 6 bases. CDR1 MDHEN and CDR2 SYDVKM come from the germline V gene. The CDR3 loop is CASSPGQSGAEQYF. The CDR3 DNA sequence: TGTGCCAGCAGCCCGGGACAGTCGGGCGCCGAGCAGTACTTC. The variable domain in full, with the rest retrieved from reference TRBV28 and TRBJ2-7, is DVKVTQSSRYLVKRTGEKVFLECVQDMDHENMFWYRQDPGLGLRLIYFSYDVKMKEKGDIPEGYSVSREKKERFSLILESASTNQTSMYLCASSPGQSGAEQYFGPGTRLTVT.

The chain employs TRBV6-4 and TRBJ2-2, with D possibly being TRBD2 (5 bases). V gave up 11 bases and J gave up 1 base, with 14 bases separating them. Germline V gene data show CDR1 as MRHNA and CDR2 as SNTAGT. This CDR3 is built from 14 residues. The CDR3 DNA reads as TGTGCCGCTAAGCAGGAGGTGAACACCGGGGAGCTGTTTTTT. This codes for CAAKQEVNTGELFF.